The rows below give T cell receptor beta chains drawn from one sample of a study of T-cell memory formation after mild COVID-19. MiXCR was run by TCRdb on the 5' RACE reads, yielding one entry per CDR3 protein. The sample comprises just under 350,000 distinct CDR3 sequences, over 10% of which are singletons, and over 20% rests with the top ten. The sequenced sample consisted of PBMCs or a T cell subset sorted from them (not recorded which). The source of these receptors is a man younger than 35 who had mild COVID-19 (a few samples of this study predate the infection). Cell type and time point are not known. CDR3s include the opening cysteine and the closing phenylalanine or tryptophan. The order of the fields is V gene, CDR3 length, clone size, CDR3 protein. The size of a clone is reported for some rows only, either as once, few or many, or as a class for expanded clones.

V gene: TRBV20-1; CDR3 length: 13; clone size: few; CDR3 protein: CSARDSNKETQYF
V gene: TRBV4-1; CDR3 length: 13; clone size: few; CDR3 protein: CASSQAAINTQYF
V gene: TRBV5-1; CDR3 length: 15; clone size: few; CDR3 protein: CASSPSGQENYGYTF
V gene: TRBV7-9; CDR3 length: 13; clone size: many; CDR3 protein: CASSLQGPYGYTF
V gene: TRBV10-2; CDR3 length: 13; clone size: -; CDR3 protein: CASSRGGEGEAFF
V gene: TRBV7-2; CDR3 length: 14; clone size: many; CDR3 protein: CASSLDRGGKTQYF
V gene: TRBV20-1; CDR3 length: 12; clone size: -; CDR3 protein: CSARAFVGEAFF
V gene: TRBV4-1; CDR3 length: 13; clone size: few; CDR3 protein: CASSQVEDTEAFF
V gene: TRBV9; CDR3 length: 13; clone size: few; CDR3 protein: CASSVGGESGYTF
V gene: TRBV5-1; CDR3 length: 15; clone size: -; CDR3 protein: CASSLGQGVPDTQYF
V gene: TRBV6-2/TRBV6-3; CDR3 length: 14; clone size: few; CDR3 protein: CASSDPPSSYEQYF
V gene: TRBV29-1; CDR3 length: 14; clone size: -; CDR3 protein: CSVVWAGGLETQYF
V gene: TRBV5-1; CDR3 length: 15; clone size: few; CDR3 protein: CASSLQSLGGYGYTF
V gene: TRBV18; CDR3 length: 13; clone size: many; CDR3 protein: CASSPGYTGELFF
V gene: TRBV7-2; CDR3 length: 15; clone size: many; CDR3 protein: CASSLTTGGKQPQHF
V gene: TRBV6-5; CDR3 length: 14; clone size: many; CDR3 protein: CASSYSTGIYGYTF
V gene: TRBV7-9; CDR3 length: 17; clone size: few; CDR3 protein: CASTPGEALPSYNEQFF
V gene: TRBV24-1; CDR3 length: 16; clone size: many; CDR3 protein: CATSDSLAGSYNEQFF
V gene: TRBV5-1; CDR3 length: 14; clone size: few; CDR3 protein: CASSFNRIPYEQYF
V gene: TRBV21-1; CDR3 length: 13; clone size: few; CDR3 protein: CASKPYSGNTIYF
V gene: TRBV19; CDR3 length: 12; clone size: few; CDR3 protein: CASSIGGYEQFF
V gene: TRBV4-3; CDR3 length: 13; clone size: -; CDR3 protein: CASSQDRQFSYTF
V gene: TRBV12-3/TRBV12-4; CDR3 length: 15; clone size: -; CDR3 protein: CASSPSGQGATEAFF
V gene: TRBV12-3/TRBV12-4; CDR3 length: 14; clone size: many; CDR3 protein: CASSLLPSDQPQHF
V gene: TRBV12-3/TRBV12-4; CDR3 length: 14; clone size: few; CDR3 protein: CASRKAGSSYEQYF
V gene: TRBV19; CDR3 length: 14; clone size: few; CDR3 protein: CASSTAGDYNEQFF
V gene: TRBV5-6; CDR3 length: 16; clone size: few; CDR3 protein: CASSLGSTTAGGTQYF
V gene: TRBV20-1; CDR3 length: 14; clone size: few; CDR3 protein: CSARTPGLGPEQYF
V gene: TRBV4-3; CDR3 length: 14; clone size: few; CDR3 protein: CASSQDRTAEEQYF
V gene: TRBV3-1; CDR3 length: 14; clone size: -; CDR3 protein: CASSQNRAGNEQFF
V gene: TRBV6-2/TRBV6-3; CDR3 length: 13; clone size: -; CDR3 protein: CASSYLILDTQYF
V gene: TRBV16; CDR3 length: 13; clone size: many; CDR3 protein: CASSQASGLGAFF
V gene: TRBV2; CDR3 length: 12; clone size: few; CDR3 protein: CASSRANNEQFF
V gene: TRBV27; CDR3 length: 14; clone size: once; CDR3 protein: CASSQYGTYYGYTF
V gene: TRBV5-1; CDR3 length: 16; clone size: few; CDR3 protein: CASSLTSGGAAETQYF
V gene: TRBV14; CDR3 length: 16; clone size: many; CDR3 protein: CASSRLRQSQADTQYF
V gene: TRBV7-8; CDR3 length: 13; clone size: few; CDR3 protein: CASSLVAGGFVAF
V gene: TRBV3-1; CDR3 length: 16; clone size: -; CDR3 protein: CASSQIAGGRDVEQFF
V gene: TRBV7-9; CDR3 length: 14; clone size: -; CDR3 protein: CASSFGGGGETQYF
V gene: TRBV12-3/TRBV12-4; CDR3 length: 14; clone size: many; CDR3 protein: CASSKGPDTGELFF
V gene: TRBV9; CDR3 length: 13; clone size: few; CDR3 protein: CASSASWNTEAFF
V gene: TRBV7-6; CDR3 length: 16; clone size: many; CDR3 protein: CASSSVRAGSMNEQFF
V gene: TRBV6-2/TRBV6-3; CDR3 length: 12; clone size: -; CDR3 protein: CASSYDGDTQYF
V gene: TRBV20-1; CDR3 length: 13; clone size: few; CDR3 protein: CSVRRQEQQPQHF
V gene: TRBV5-1; CDR3 length: 19; clone size: many; CDR3 protein: CASSLGRRDSYLMNTEAFF
V gene: TRBV18; CDR3 length: 14; clone size: -; CDR3 protein: CASSPGTGAYGYTF
V gene: TRBV5-1; CDR3 length: 15; clone size: few; CDR3 protein: CASSQRGRGKDIQYF
V gene: TRBV7-2; CDR3 length: 11; clone size: many; CDR3 protein: CASSVNSPLHF
V gene: TRBV20-1; CDR3 length: 15; clone size: -; CDR3 protein: CSARDGTSGGAFPFF
V gene: TRBV7-9; CDR3 length: 16; clone size: -; CDR3 protein: CASSLETDLDTDTQYF
V gene: TRBV7-7; CDR3 length: 15; clone size: many; CDR3 protein: CASSLFGESTDTQYF
V gene: TRBV2; CDR3 length: 17; clone size: many; CDR3 protein: CASRPGQGIARNYGYTF
V gene: TRBV29-1; CDR3 length: 13; clone size: few; CDR3 protein: CSVARQSSGELFF
V gene: TRBV10-3; CDR3 length: 14; clone size: few; CDR3 protein: CAIRFQGTNTEAFF